Here is one TCR beta chain with its context. What it recognizes is unknown. Study findings and constraints: Tumor-infiltrating Treg TCR alpha and beta sequences overlapped most with tumor naive CD4+ T cells, then blood naive.

This CDR3 is 11 amino acids long. CDR1 MDHEN and CDR2 SYDVKM come from the germline V gene. V lost 0 bases and J lost 10, with 4 bases in between. TCRdb itself ran the 5' RACE reads through MiXCR, one entry per CDR3 protein. The sample consists of about 6,600 distinct CDR3 sequences, 55% to 60% of them appearing once. J is TRBJ2-1 and V is TRBV28, with D hard to call. This clonotype was obtained from a female donor with breast cancer. Sequencing was performed on tumor-infiltrating memory CD4+ T cells sorted from the breast tumor. Subset described: memory CD4+ T cells, CD4+CD45RO+CD25-. This chain's CDR3 is CASSLWGEQFF. The CDR3 nucleotides are TGTGCCAGCAGTTTATGGGGCGAGCAGTTCTTC. The full variable domain, with the rest looked up from reference TRBV28 and TRBJ2-1, is DVKVTQSSRYLVKRTGEKVFLECVQDMDHENMFWYRQDPGLGLRLIYFSYDVKMKEKGDIPEGYSVSREKKERFSLILESASTNQTSMYLCASSLWGEQFFGPGTRLTVL.